The clone carrying this TCR beta chain showed up many times. Its antigen is undetermined. These data are taken from a study of CD8 T cells in ankylosing spondylitis. Study-wide findings and caveats: In peripheral blood, disease-linked CD8+ clones occurred at relatively low frequencies. Previously reported in reactive arthritis synovial fluid and blood were some of the motif variants. The study looked at matched synovial fluid samples from ankylosing spondylitis patients. Disease-linked clones were reported to be significantly enriched there.

J gave up 0 bases and V 6 bases, and 3 bases lay outside the gene matches. This CDR3 is 14 amino acids long. From germline, CDR1 is SQVTM and CDR2 ANQGSEA. Quantitative 5'-RACE was performed with molecular barcodes, and it yielded the TCR beta libraries. Using its own MiXCR run on the 5' RACE reads, TCRdb lists one record per CDR3 protein. The repertoire holds 180,000 or so distinct CDR3 sequences, with roughly 11% as singletons. The receptor was derived from a male donor with ankylosing spondylitis or in good health (not recorded which). Sequenced material: blood, either unsorted or a sorted T cell fraction (not recorded which). V gene TRBV29-1 combines with J gene TRBJ2-2, with TRBD1 matching over 8 bases. The CDR3 DNA is TGCAGCGTCGAGGACAGGGCGAACACCGGGGAGCTGTTTTTT. Its protein is CSVEDRANTGELFF.